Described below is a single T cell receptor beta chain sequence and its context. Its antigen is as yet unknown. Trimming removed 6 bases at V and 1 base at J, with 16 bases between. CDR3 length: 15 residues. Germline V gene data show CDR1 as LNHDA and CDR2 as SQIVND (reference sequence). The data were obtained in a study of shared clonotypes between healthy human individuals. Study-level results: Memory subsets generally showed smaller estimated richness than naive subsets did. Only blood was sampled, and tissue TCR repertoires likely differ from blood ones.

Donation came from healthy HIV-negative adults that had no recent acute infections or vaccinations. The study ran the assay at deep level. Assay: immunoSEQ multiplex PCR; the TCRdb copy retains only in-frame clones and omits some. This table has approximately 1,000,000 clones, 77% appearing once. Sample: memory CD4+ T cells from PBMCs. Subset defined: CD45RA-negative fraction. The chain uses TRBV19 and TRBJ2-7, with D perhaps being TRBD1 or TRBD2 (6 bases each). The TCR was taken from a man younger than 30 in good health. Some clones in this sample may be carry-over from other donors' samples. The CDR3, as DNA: TGTGCCAGTAGACCCCGGAGGGGACAATCCTACGAGCAGTACTTC. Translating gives CASRPRRGQSYEQYF. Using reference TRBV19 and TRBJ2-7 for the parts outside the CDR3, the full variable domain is DGGITQSPKYLFRKEGQNVTLSCEQNLNHDAMYWYRQDPGQGLRLIYYSQIVNDFQKGDIAEGYSVSREKKESFPLTVTSAQKNPTAFYLCASRPRRGQSYEQYFGPGTRLTVT.